The clone carrying this TCR beta chain has only a few counts. Its specificity is unknown. The data stem from a study of tumor-infiltrating lymphocytes in localized non-small cell lung cancer. Notes on the study in general: TCR sequencing covered a subset of patients with enough tissue.

Here immunoSEQ multiplex PCR was the method, and the copy in TCRdb shows in-frame clones only, minus some. The sample lists 21,000 or so clones; around 67% were seen once. V was pared by 6 bases and J by 2 bases, with 4 bases of the junction left unmatched. Germline assignment: CDR1 SNHLY and CDR2 FYNNEI. The CDR3 runs 14 residues. The specimen sequenced was lung tumor tissue. This chain uses TRBV2 with TRBJ1-5; TRBD1 aligns across 7 bases. The receptor was isolated from a human donor with non-small cell lung cancer. CDR3 DNA: TGTGCCAGCAGGACAGGGATGGGCAATCAGCCCCAGCATTTT. Translating it yields CASRTGMGNQPQHF. The full variable domain, completed using reference TRBV2 and TRBJ1-5, is EPEVTQTPSHQVTQMGQEVILRCVPISNHLYFYWYRQILGQKVEFLVSFYNNEISEKSEIFDDQFSVERPDGSNFTLKIRSTKLEDSAMYFCASRTGMGNQPQHFGDGTRLSIL.